These T cell receptor beta chains were read from a single sample in a study of T cell responses to AZD1222 COVID-19 vaccine. Repertoires were generated with immunoSEQ multiplex PCR, while TCRdb's copy carries only in-frame clones and drops some. This sample has roughly 99,000 clones; roughly nine tenths occur once, and the top ten carry about 9%. Sequencing was performed on peripheral blood, taken 28 days after the second AZD1222 dose. The source of these receptors is an adult who received the AZD1222 COVID-19 vaccine. Each CDR3 is given with its conserved first and last residue. A D gene is named only where the DNA matches it firmly. Only some rows state a clone size, as once, few, many or a class for expanded clones.

abundance: .; v_gene: TRBV28; d_gene: .; j_gene: TRBJ2-7; CDR3nt: TGTGCCAGCAGCCGTTCCCTGAGAGACCCCTACGAGCAGTACTTC; CDR3aa: CASSRSLRDPYEQYF
abundance: .; v_gene: TRBV19; d_gene: .; j_gene: TRBJ2-6; CDR3nt: TGTGCCAGTAGAGCAGACCCCTCTGGGGCCAACGTCCTGACTTTC; CDR3aa: CASRADPSGANVLTF
abundance: .; v_gene: TRBV27; d_gene: .; j_gene: TRBJ1-6; CDR3nt: TGTGCCAGCAGACGGGACCCCCAGCTGGGTAATTCACCCCTCCACTTT; CDR3aa: CASRRDPQLGNSPLHF
abundance: .; v_gene: TRBV24-1; d_gene: .; j_gene: TRBJ1-1; CDR3nt: TGTGCCACCAGCCACTCGACGGGCACTGAAGCTTTCTTT; CDR3aa: CATSHSTGTEAFF
abundance: .; v_gene: TRBV6-2/TRBV6-3; d_gene: .; j_gene: TRBJ2-5; CDR3nt: TGTGCCAGCAGTTCCCTCCAAAAGACCCAGTACTTC; CDR3aa: CASSSLQKTQYF
abundance: .; v_gene: TRBV28; d_gene: .; j_gene: TRBJ1-5; CDR3nt: TGTGCCAGCGCAACAGGAAGTCAGCCCCAGCATTTT; CDR3aa: CASATGSQPQHF
abundance: .; v_gene: TRBV7-2; d_gene: TRBD2; j_gene: TRBJ2-7; CDR3nt: TGTGCCAGCAGCTTAGGTAGCGGGGCTATCTACGAGCAGTACTTC; CDR3aa: CASSLGSGAIYEQYF
abundance: .; v_gene: TRBV15; d_gene: TRBD2; j_gene: TRBJ2-1; CDR3nt: TGTGCCACCAGCAGAGAAGCGGGAGGGAACAATGAGCAGTTCTTC; CDR3aa: CATSREAGGNNEQFF
abundance: .; v_gene: TRBV27; d_gene: .; j_gene: TRBJ2-7; CDR3nt: TGTGCCAGCAGTTTAGGGTCGCGGATGAGCTCCTACGAGCAGTACTTC; CDR3aa: CASSLGSRMSSYEQYF
abundance: .; v_gene: TRBV6-5; d_gene: .; j_gene: TRBJ1-2; CDR3nt: TGTGCCAGCAGTTACTCGTACGGGCGCTATGGCTACACCTTC; CDR3aa: CASSYSYGRYGYTF
abundance: .; v_gene: TRBV6-4; d_gene: .; j_gene: TRBJ1-1; CDR3nt: TGTGCCAGCAGTACCGGTGTGAACACTGAAGCTTTCTTT; CDR3aa: CASSTGVNTEAFF
abundance: .; v_gene: TRBV7-2; d_gene: .; j_gene: TRBJ1-5; CDR3nt: TGTGCCAGCAGCCCTCGGGTCAATCAGCCCCAGCATTTT; CDR3aa: CASSPRVNQPQHF
abundance: few; v_gene: TRBV7-9; d_gene: .; j_gene: TRBJ1-1; CDR3nt: TGTGCCAGCAGCTTAGCGACAGCCGAAGCTTTCTTT; CDR3aa: CASSLATAEAFF
abundance: .; v_gene: TRBV28; d_gene: TRBD2; j_gene: TRBJ2-5; CDR3nt: TGTGCCAGCAGAGCGGGAGGGCCCAAAGAGACCCAGTACTTC; CDR3aa: CASRAGGPKETQYF
abundance: .; v_gene: TRBV29-1; d_gene: TRBD2; j_gene: TRBJ2-1; CDR3nt: TGCAGCGTCGGACCACTAGCGGGAGTTCAATCTTCTTATTCCTACAATGAGCAGTTCTTC; CDR3aa: CSVGPLAGVQSSYSYNEQFF
abundance: .; v_gene: TRBV7-2; d_gene: .; j_gene: TRBJ2-1; CDR3nt: TGTGCCAGCAGCACCCAGGTTGGCTCCTACAATGAGCAGTTCTTC; CDR3aa: CASSTQVGSYNEQFF
abundance: .; v_gene: TRBV25-1; d_gene: .; j_gene: TRBJ2-5; CDR3nt: TGTGCCGTAGGGGGGCGGAACCAAGAGACCCAGTACTTC; CDR3aa: CAVGGRNQETQYF
abundance: .; v_gene: TRBV18; d_gene: TRBD2; j_gene: TRBJ2-1; CDR3nt: TGTGCCAGCTCACCACCCTGGGGCGGGAGCGGCAATGAGCAGTTCTTC; CDR3aa: CASSPPWGGSGNEQFF
abundance: .; v_gene: TRBV27; d_gene: .; j_gene: TRBJ2-7; CDR3nt: TGTGCCAGCAGTTTAGCTGGGGCCTACGAGCAGTACTTC; CDR3aa: CASSLAGAYEQYF
abundance: .; v_gene: TRBV28; d_gene: .; j_gene: TRBJ1-3; CDR3nt: TGTGCCAGCAGTTTGCGTCGGGGGGGGACAAACACCATATATTTT; CDR3aa: CASSLRRGGTNTIYF
abundance: .; v_gene: TRBV19; d_gene: TRBD1; j_gene: TRBJ2-1; CDR3nt: TGTGCCAGTAGTACCGGGACAGGGGTCAATGAGCAGTTCTTC; CDR3aa: CASSTGTGVNEQFF
abundance: .; v_gene: TRBV6-5; d_gene: .; j_gene: TRBJ1-2; CDR3nt: TGTGCCAGCAGTCGGTCAGGACCTTCTAACTATGGCTACACCTTC; CDR3aa: CASSRSGPSNYGYTF
abundance: .; v_gene: TRBV15; d_gene: .; j_gene: TRBJ2-2; CDR3nt: TGTGCCACCAGCATGGGGGGTTACACCGGGGAGCTGTTTTTT; CDR3aa: CATSMGGYTGELFF
abundance: .; v_gene: TRBV6-5; d_gene: .; j_gene: TRBJ2-1; CDR3nt: TGTGCCAGCAGTTACTCACTAGTACATGAGCAGTTCTTC; CDR3aa: CASSYSLVHEQFF